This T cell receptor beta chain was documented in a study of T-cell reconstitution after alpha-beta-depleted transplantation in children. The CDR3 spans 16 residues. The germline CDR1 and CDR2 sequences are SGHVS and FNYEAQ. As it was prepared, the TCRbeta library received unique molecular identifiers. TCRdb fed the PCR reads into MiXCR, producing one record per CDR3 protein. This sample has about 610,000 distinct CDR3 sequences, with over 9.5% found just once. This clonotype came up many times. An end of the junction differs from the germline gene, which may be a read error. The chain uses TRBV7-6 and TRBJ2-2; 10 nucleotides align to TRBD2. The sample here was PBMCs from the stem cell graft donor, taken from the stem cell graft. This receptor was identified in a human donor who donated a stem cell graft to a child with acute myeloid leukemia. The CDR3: CASSLEAGGSTGELFF. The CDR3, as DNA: TGTGCCAGCAGTTTAGAAGCGGGAGGGAGCACCGGGGAGCTGTTTTTT. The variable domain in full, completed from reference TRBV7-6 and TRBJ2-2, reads GAGVSQSPRYKVTKRGQDVALRCDPISGHVSLYWYRQALGQGPEFLTYFNYEAQQDKSGLPNDRFSAERPEGSISTLTIQRTEQRDSAMYRCASSLEAGGSTGELFFGEGSRLTVL.